Included here is one T cell receptor beta chain sequence, with context. This clone was seen only a few times. What antigen it recognizes has not been identified. No much larger clone is present one base from it, and per-base qualities are unavailable. Blood samples were collected up to 4 times in the first month after transplant and then at least monthly when available. The record originates from a study of graft-versus-host responses after intestinal transplantation (dated by TCRdb to about 2021). Regarding the study in general: The transplants that recipients got were multivisceral, liver-intestinal, or isolated intestinal. The cohort enrolled about two dozen intestinal transplant recipients, one of whom was a retransplant, and a few patients without pretransplant specimens were excluded. A peak of at least 4% donor T cells among recipient peripheral blood mononuclear cells was the definition used for donor T cell macrochimerism. Samples from a few later patients were sequenced in-house on an Illumina MiSeq with MiXCR processing rather than by the commercial service. Graft-versus-host and host-versus-graft alloreactive T cell clones were tracked in the graft, circulation and bone marrow after intestinal transplantation using bulk TCR-beta CDR3 sequencing. Alloreactive clones were identified by sequencing pre-transplant mixed lymphocyte reaction products and comparing them with unstimulated pre-transplant donor and recipient T cells. All recipients received anti-thymocyte globulin induction followed by maintenance tacrolimus and steroids for roughly three years. Study-wide conclusions, independent of this receptor: GvH clones were detected in recipient bone marrow, and some of these GvH clones were observed earlier in ileal mucosa or blood, consistent with an intestinal mucosal origin. Early after transplant, peak levels of circulating GvH clones were found to be associated with declines in HvG clones. In the allografts of patients with donor T cell macrochimerism, GvH to HvG T cell clonal ratios were high. The relatively low number and heterogeneity of intestinal transplant patients limited the conclusions.

The CDR3 has 15 amino acids, counting the end cysteine and phenylalanine. Only the CDR3 portion is preserved as DNA: 45 bases, with reading frame beginning at the first base. The germline V gene provides CDR1 LGHNA and CDR2 YSLEER. Germline trimming: 5 bases from V, 1 base from J; junction bases outside gene matches: 5. Receptor amplification or capture employed the immunoSEQ multiplex PCR assay. High-throughput TCR-beta CDR3 sequencing of genomic DNA from most patients was performed by Adaptive Biotechnologies. The source study handled its data this way. TCR sequencing data were retrieved from Adaptive's ImmunoSEQ software for some 19 patients, whereas a few other patients were processed with MiXCR and VDJtools. CDR3 nucleotide sequences shared by donor and recipient were removed because the origin of these sequences could not be assigned. To be classed as alloreactive, a clone needed at least 2-fold expansion over unstimulated cells and a minimum CFSE-low frequency of 0.002% (template counts) or 0.001% (read counts). A clone was considered mappable if detected in the sequenced pre-transplant spleen, lymph node, or MLR CFSE-low populations of the donor or recipient. The cumulative frequency of alloreactive clones was calculated as a percentage of all sequences, weighted by copy number. The clones in this table, taken by TCRdb from immuneACCESS, are in-frame only. Not every clone is retained; where verified, under half of the shortfall comes from an unresolved V gene, and the cause of the rest is unknown. V, J and clone size were drawn from that table, and D and trimming were deduced from the DNA. Across this sample there are 15,000 to 20,000 clones, with 88% seen only once. Under 6.5% of the sample goes to the ten largest clones.

Sample: PBMCs, taken approximately 110 days after intestinal transplant. The receptor comes from a human patient who received an intestinal transplant, so some T cells may come from the graft donor. The chain links TRBV4-3 with TRBJ1-1, and 9 junctional nucleotides match TRBD1. The sequence in DNA is TGCGCCAGCAGCTTCACAGGGGGCGCGAACACTGAAGCTTTCTTT. Its coded protein is CASSFTGGANTEAFF.